This entry is about one TCR beta chain. Its antigen is unknown. Use of 60 Vbeta and 13 Jbeta primers characterized the PCR. Assay used: immunoSEQ multiplex PCR; TCRdb lists only in-frame clones, some missing. The sample consists of some 150,000 clones, around 80% of them appearing once. These data are taken from a study of cytomegalovirus exposure and HLA in healthy donors. Per the germline V gene, CDR1 is SGHDT and CDR2 is YYEEEE. The V and J ends lost 4 bases and 1 base, in that order; junction bases with no gene match: 13. This CDR3 has 18 residues. Notes on the study in general: A later look showed TCR association rates differing by HLA locus, highest for DRB1 and lowest for HLA-C.

The TCR sequence derives from a young man in good health and CMV-seronegative. Sample: PBMCs. The chain joins TRBV5-6 to TRBJ2-4; 8 nucleotides align to TRBD2. The CDR3 protein is CASSPGISGGLAKNIQYF. CDR3 nucleotides: TGTGCCAGCAGCCCGGGGATCAGCGGGGGCCTGGCCAAAAACATTCAGTACTTC.